One and the same sample provided the 4 T cell receptor beta chains below, sequenced in a study of blood T cell repertoires in COVID-19. Produced via immunoSEQ multiplex PCR; TCRdb's table is partial and in-frame only. This sample has roughly 90,000 clones, with 85% to 90% found just once. The specimen was peripheral blood. Receptor source: a human donor with active COVID-19. The donor label of this sample is uncertain.

The chain has TRBV9 and TRBJ1-6; perhaps TRBD1 as D (5 bases). Trimming took off 2 bases at V and 7 bases at J, with 10 bases between the two ends. This CDR3 contains 14 residues. Germline loops: CDR1 SGDLS, CDR2 YYNGEE. This CDR3 is CASSVGGENSPLHF. In DNA form, the CDR3 reads TGTGCCAGCAGCGTTGGGGGGGAAAATTCACCCCTCCACTTT.

Only one count was recorded for this clone. The same CDR3 arises from other DNA sequences in this sample as well. This chain joins TRBV18 and TRBJ2-5; 7 bases align to TRBD2. The CDR3 spans 13 residues. After removal of 6 bases from V and 5 bases from J, the junction contained 6 bases not matched to a gene. Germline assignment: CDR1 KGHSH and CDR2 LQKENI. As DNA, the CDR3 is TGTGCCAGCTCCCTAGGACTAGGGGAGACCCAGTACTTC. Its protein is CASSLGLGETQYF.

The chain has TRBV4-3 and TRBJ1-4, with a weak D call TRBD1 (5 bases). This CDR3 has 16 amino acids. The V gene's germline CDR1 is LGHNA and CDR2 YSLEER. V lost 1 base and J 1 base, leaving 10 bases between the germline ends. CDR3 DNA: TGCGCCAGCAGCCAAGGGGGCCGCGGAACTAATGAAAAACTGTTTTTT. Translated: CASSQGGRGTNEKLFF.

V and J are TRBV6-5 and TRBJ2-1; TRBD2 matches 9 bases. The V and J ends lost 10 bases and 4 bases, in that order; junction bases with no gene match: 5. The CDR3 totals 13 residues. Germline V CDR1 and CDR2: MNHEY, SVGAGI. The CDR3 loop is CATSAGGYNEQFF. The CDR3 DNA reads as TGTGCCACTTCAGCGGGGGGATACAATGAGCAGTTCTTC.